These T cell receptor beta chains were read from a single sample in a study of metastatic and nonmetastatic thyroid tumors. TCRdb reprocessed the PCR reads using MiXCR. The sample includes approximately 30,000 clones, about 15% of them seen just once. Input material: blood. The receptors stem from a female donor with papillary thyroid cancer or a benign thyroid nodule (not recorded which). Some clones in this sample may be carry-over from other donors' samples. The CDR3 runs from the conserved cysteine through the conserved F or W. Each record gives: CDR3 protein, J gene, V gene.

CDR3: CSGEAQGDTQYF; J: TRBJ2-3; V: TRBV20-1
CDR3: CASTVTGTGQYNEQFF; J: TRBJ2-1; V: TRBV27
CDR3: CASSFQGNQPQHF; J: TRBJ1-5; V: TRBV11-2
CDR3: CASSSRAFSSYDQYF; J: TRBJ2-7; V: TRBV7-9
CDR3: CASSQYTSGLVSHEQFF; J: TRBJ2-1; V: TRBV3-1
CDR3: CVSSEGETGKQYF; J: TRBJ2-7; V: TRBV6-1
CDR3: CASSTRTSGSNEQFF; J: TRBJ2-1; V: TRBV11-1
CDR3: CASRFQGSYGYTF; J: TRBJ1-2; V: TRBV28
CDR3: CSARDLGGNQPQHF; J: TRBJ1-5; V: TRBV20-1
CDR3: CSARDLGKGGVYTYEQYF; J: TRBJ2-7; V: TRBV20-1
CDR3: CASSLDPSGLEQYF; J: TRBJ2-7; V: TRBV11-2
CDR3: CASSQEGETQYF; J: TRBJ2-5; V: TRBV14
CDR3: CASSKSGGNTEAFF; J: TRBJ1-1; V: TRBV27
CDR3: CASSGGAGELFF; J: TRBJ2-2; V: TRBV18
CDR3: CATSFGTLGADTQYF; J: TRBJ2-3; V: TRBV24-1
CDR3: CASNLRDRPFF; J: TRBJ2-1; V: TRBV12-3/TRBV12-4
CDR3: CASSLGDSGSHEQYF; J: TRBJ2-7; V: TRBV11-2
CDR3: CASSLLKTGAGTEAFF; J: TRBJ1-1; V: TRBV28
CDR3: CSVHSGTSYEQYF; J: TRBJ2-7; V: TRBV29-1
CDR3: CRPSGSADTQYF; J: TRBJ2-3; V: TRBV20-1
CDR3: CSAMGQYKNIQYF; J: TRBJ2-4; V: TRBV29-1
CDR3: CAITRDDRPEQYF; J: TRBJ2-7; V: TRBV10-3
CDR3: CASGRGWVGQETQYF; J: TRBJ2-5; V: TRBV25-1
CDR3: CASSLVGTGDIKGNTIYF; J: TRBJ1-3; V: TRBV11-2
CDR3: CASSLGDGYEQYF; J: TRBJ2-7; V: TRBV27
CDR3: CASRPGTDTGELFF; J: TRBJ2-2; V: TRBV19
CDR3: CASSQGQNPYEQYF; J: TRBJ2-7; V: TRBV3-1
CDR3: CASSEGVESSYEQYF; J: TRBJ2-7; V: TRBV6-1
CDR3: CASSHTREANTGELFF; J: TRBJ2-2; V: TRBV10-1
CDR3: CASSSSAGYTEAFF; J: TRBJ1-1; V: TRBV27
CDR3: CASSDQGGYSGANVLTF; J: TRBJ2-6; V: TRBV2
CDR3: CSVFLQRNTGELFF; J: TRBJ2-2; V: TRBV29-1
CDR3: CSARGANTEAFF; J: TRBJ1-1; V: TRBV20-1
CDR3: CSARDLKAGDNSPLHF; J: TRBJ1-6; V: TRBV20-1
CDR3: CASSLGHRDLDTGELFF; J: TRBJ2-2; V: TRBV5-1
CDR3: CASSLMGYEQYF; J: TRBJ2-7; V: TRBV28
CDR3: CASRPSVTGDPYTF; J: TRBJ1-2; V: TRBV27
CDR3: CASSLWGSWVNVLTF; J: TRBJ2-6; V: TRBV28
CDR3: CASSPYGNYQETQYF; J: TRBJ2-5; V: TRBV28
CDR3: CASSLEDTQYF; J: TRBJ2-3; V: TRBV18
CDR3: CASSDVYRGGTEAFF; J: TRBJ1-1; V: TRBV2
CDR3: CASSQTGYEQYF; J: TRBJ2-7; V: TRBV5-1
CDR3: CASSFNRGTDTQYF; J: TRBJ2-3; V: TRBV27
CDR3: CASSLAGGRASPPLHF; J: TRBJ1-6; V: TRBV5-1
CDR3: CSAHRYGEFSYEQYF; J: TRBJ2-7; V: TRBV20-1